The TCR beta chain described here comes from a study of beta chain features in type 1 diabetes. General study results and limits: Moderate yet significant TCRB CDR3 shortening was seen in Type 1 diabetes patients in all four CD4+ subsets.

Every isolated RNA sample was fully reverse transcribed, so sequencing captured expressed TCRB transcripts. TCRdb's table, derived via immunoSEQ multiplex PCR, lists solely in-frame clones and lacks some. The sample holds about 700,000 clones, roughly 12% seen once. This clone was picked up a small number of times. The antigen remains undetermined. The CDR3 has 13 residues. V was trimmed by 3 bases and J by 1 base, leaving 4 bases between them. From germline, CDR1 is SGHVS and CDR2 FNYEAQ. The rearrangement uses TRBV7-6 and TRBJ1-3; D is uncertain. Material for sequencing was naive CD4+ T cells from blood. This sequence was found in a man younger than 35 with type 1 diabetes. The CDR3 coding sequence is TGTGCCAGCAGCTTGGAGTCTGGAAACACCATATATTTT. Residues: CASSLESGNTIYF.